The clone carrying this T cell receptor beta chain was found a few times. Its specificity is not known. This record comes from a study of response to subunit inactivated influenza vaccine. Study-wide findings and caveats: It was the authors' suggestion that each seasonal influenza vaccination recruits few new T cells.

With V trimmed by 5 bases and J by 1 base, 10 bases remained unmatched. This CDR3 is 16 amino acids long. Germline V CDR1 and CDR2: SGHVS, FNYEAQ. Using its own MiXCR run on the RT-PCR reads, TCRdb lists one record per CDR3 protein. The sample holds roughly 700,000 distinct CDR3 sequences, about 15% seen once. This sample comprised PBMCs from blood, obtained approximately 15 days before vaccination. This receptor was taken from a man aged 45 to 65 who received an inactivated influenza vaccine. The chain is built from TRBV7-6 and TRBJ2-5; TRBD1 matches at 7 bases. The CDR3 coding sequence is TGTGCCAGCAGCAAAGGGACAGTCAACCTCCAAGAGACCCAGTACTTC. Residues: CASSKGTVNLQETQYF.